This is a list of T cell receptor beta chains from one sample in a study of response to subunit inactivated influenza vaccine. TCRdb processed the RT-PCR reads anew with MiXCR; each CDR3 protein has one entry. The sample gives about 160,000 distinct CDR3 sequences, about a tenth of which show up once; 9.5% to 15% is in the top ten. Material: non-naive T cells sorted from PBMCs, obtained about 40 days after vaccination. Receptors originate from a man in his forties or fifties who received an inactivated influenza vaccine. Each CDR3 is given with its conserved first and last residue. The order of the fields is CDR3 length, V gene, clone size, J gene, D gene, CDR3 protein, CDR3 DNA. D genes are given only for firm matches. Some rows mark clone size as missing; the rest say once, few, many or name a class of expanded clone.

15	TRBV6-5	few	TRBJ2-2	TRBD1	CASSYRTGLTGELFF	TGTGCCAGCAGTTACCGGACAGGCCTCACCGGGGAGCTGTTTTTT
13	TRBV20-1	many	TRBJ2-7	TRBD2	CSASRDYPYEQYF	TGCAGTGCTAGCAGGGACTATCCCTACGAGCAGTACTTC
15	TRBV20-1	NA	TRBJ2-3	NA	CSARDPGGLTDTQYF	TGCAGTGCTAGAGACCCTGGAGGTTTGACGGATACGCAGTATTTT
16	TRBV29-1	NA	TRBJ2-7	TRBD2	CSVERRSSGNSYEQYF	TGCAGCGTTGAACGGCGGTCTAGCGGGAACTCCTACGAGCAGTACTTC
14	TRBV5-1	few	TRBJ1-1	NA	CASRRQEKGTEAFF	TGCGCCAGCAGGCGACAGGAGAAGGGCACTGAAGCTTTCTTT
14	TRBV7-6	NA	TRBJ2-1	NA	CASSFGGPYNEQFF	TGTGCCAGCAGCTTCGGGGGGCCGTACAATGAGCAGTTCTTC
14	TRBV28	few	TRBJ2-7	NA	CASNSGGVVGEQYF	TGTGCCAGCAATTCCGGCGGGGTGGTGGGGGAGCAGTACTTC
14	TRBV14	few	TRBJ2-3	TRBD2	CASRPRGGGDTQYF	TGTGCCAGCAGACCCCGGGGGGGCGGGGATACGCAGTATTTT
16	TRBV5-6	few	TRBJ2-1	TRBD2	CASSFLTSGAYNEQFF	TGTGCCAGCAGCTTCCTAACTAGCGGGGCCTACAATGAGCAGTTCTTC
17	TRBV3-1	NA	TRBJ2-7	NA	CASSQVSDRIGGYEQYF	TGTGCCAGCAGCCAAGTTTCGGACAGAATCGGCGGCTACGAGCAGTACTTC
18	TRBV12-3/TRBV12-4	many	TRBJ2-2	TRBD2	CASSFGLAGSSDTGELFF	TGTGCCAGCAGTTTTGGGCTAGCGGGATCGTCAGACACCGGGGAGCTGTTTTTT
13	TRBV7-2	many	TRBJ1-1	NA	CASSSQISSRAFF	TGTGCCAGCAGCTCTCAGATCTCAAGTCGAGCTTTCTTT
15	TRBV7-9	many	TRBJ2-7	TRBD1	CASSLMYDRDDEQYF	TGTGCCAGCAGCTTAATGTACGACAGGGACGACGAGCAGTACTTC
11	TRBV13	NA	TRBJ2-1	NA	CASSSLGQQFF	TGTGCCAGCAGCTCCCTTGGACAGCAGTTCTTC
14	TRBV29-1	NA	TRBJ1-2	TRBD1	CSVPRQGARDGYTF	TGCAGCGTCCCAAGACAGGGGGCGAGGGATGGCTACACCTTC
15	TRBV9	few	TRBJ2-7	TRBD2	CASSGGTSGNYEQYF	TGTGCCAGCAGCGGAGGGACTAGCGGTAACTACGAGCAGTACTTC
11	TRBV20-1	NA	TRBJ2-1	NA	CSAIPASEQFF	TGCAGTGCTATCCCCGCTTCGGAGCAGTTCTTC
13	TRBV20-1	few	TRBJ1-4	NA	CSASKATNEKLFF	TGCAGTGCTAGTAAAGCAACTAATGAAAAACTGTTTTTT
15	TRBV5-1	few	TRBJ2-5	NA	CASSLWGGTQETQYF	TGCGCCAGCAGCCTGTGGGGTGGGACCCAAGAGACCCAGTACTTC
13	TRBV7-8	many	TRBJ2-3	NA	CASRRGLTDTQYF	TGTGCCAGCAGGCGGGGACTTACAGATACGCAGTATTTT
14	TRBV20-1	NA	TRBJ2-7	TRBD2	CSATSGGTTYEQYF	TGCAGTGCGACTAGCGGGGGAACCACCTACGAGCAGTACTTC
15	TRBV6-2/TRBV6-3	many	TRBJ1-5	NA	CASSYMLGGNQPQHF	TGTGCCAGCAGTTATATGCTGGGGGGAAATCAGCCCCAGCATTTT
16	TRBV6-2/TRBV6-3	few	TRBJ1-6	TRBD1	CASTTLPGTENSPLHF	TGTGCCAGCACTACCCTACCCGGGACAGAAAATTCACCCCTCCACTTT
14	TRBV15	few	TRBJ1-5	NA	CATSGRGGNQPQHF	TGTGCCACCAGCGGCAGGGGCGGCAATCAGCCCCAGCATTTT
14	TRBV29-1	NA	TRBJ1-5	TRBD1	CSVRGQGDHQPQHF	TGCAGCGTAAGGGGGCAGGGGGACCATCAGCCCCAGCATTTT
13	TRBV20-1	few	TRBJ1-2	TRBD1	CSARDSPNYGYTF	TGCAGTGCACGGGACAGTCCTAACTATGGCTACACCTTC
13	TRBV20-1	NA	TRBJ1-5	NA	CSVQQGLNQPQHF	TGCAGTGTTCAACAGGGACTCAATCAGCCCCAGCATTTT
12	TRBV4-1	few	TRBJ1-3	NA	CASSETGNTIYF	TGCGCCAGCAGCGAGACAGGAAACACCATATATTTT
18	TRBV15	NA	TRBJ2-6	TRBD1	CATSRAPGQLSGANVLTF	TGTGCCACCAGCAGGGCTCCGGGACAGCTCTCTGGGGCCAACGTCCTGACTTTC
16	TRBV20-1	few	TRBJ2-3	TRBD2	CSARDPWGLAVETQYF	TGCAGTGCTAGAGATCCGTGGGGACTAGCGGTCGAAACGCAGTATTTT
16	TRBV27	many	TRBJ1-5	TRBD1	CASRGTGGAVNQPQHF	TGTGCCAGCAGAGGGACAGGGGGCGCGGTCAATCAGCCCCAGCATTTT